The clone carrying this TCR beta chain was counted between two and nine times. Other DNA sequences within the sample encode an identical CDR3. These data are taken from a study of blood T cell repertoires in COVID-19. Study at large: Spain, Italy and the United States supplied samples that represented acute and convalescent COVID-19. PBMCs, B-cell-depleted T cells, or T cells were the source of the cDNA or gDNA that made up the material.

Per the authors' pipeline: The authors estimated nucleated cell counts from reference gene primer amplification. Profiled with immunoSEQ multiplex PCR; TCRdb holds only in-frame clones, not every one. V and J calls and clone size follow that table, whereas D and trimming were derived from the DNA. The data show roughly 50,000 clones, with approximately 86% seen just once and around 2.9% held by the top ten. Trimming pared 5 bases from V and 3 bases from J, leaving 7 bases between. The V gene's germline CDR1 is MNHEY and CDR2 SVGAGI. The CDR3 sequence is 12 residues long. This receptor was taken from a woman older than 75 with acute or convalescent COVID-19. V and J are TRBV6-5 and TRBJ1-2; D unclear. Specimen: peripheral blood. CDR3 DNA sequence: TGTGCCAGCAGTAGCGGCGACTATGGCTACACCTTC. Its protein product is CASSSGDYGYTF.